This is a list of T cell receptor beta chains from one sample in a study of blood T cell repertoires in COVID-19. Measured with immunoSEQ multiplex PCR; TCRdb has only the in-frame clones, and not every one. The top ten clones hold about 2% of a sample with around 300,000 clones, about nine tenths of them seen once. Sequenced material: PBMCs or T cells enriched from blood (not recorded which). The receptor set was obtained from a woman in her sixties or seventies who had recovered from COVID-19. The CDR3 runs from the conserved cysteine through the conserved F or W. Fields, in order: D gene, V gene, J gene, clone size, CDR3 protein, CDR3 DNA. D genes are given only for firm matches. The size field is filled for only some rows; it gives once, few, many or a size class.

TRBD2	TRBV27	TRBJ2-2	-	CASSPFYSGGASTGELFF	TGTGCCAGCAGTCCTTTCTATAGCGGGGGTGCGAGCACCGGGGAGCTGTTTTTT
TRBD1	TRBV4-1	TRBJ1-6	-	CASSLGQPGSPLHF	TGCGCCAGCAGCTTGGGACAGCCGGGGTCACCCCTCCACTTT
TRBD1	TRBV9	TRBJ1-2	-	CASSVTGGLNGYTF	TGTGCCAGCAGCGTGACAGGGGGCCTGAATGGCTACACCTTC
TRBD2	TRBV5-4	TRBJ2-3	-	CASSLVREIADTQYF	TGTGCCAGCAGCTTGGTGCGGGAGATCGCAGATACGCAGTATTTT
TRBD1	TRBV13	TRBJ2-7	-	CASSSGTGIHEQYF	TGTGCCAGCAGCTCCGGGACAGGGATACACGAGCAGTACTTC
TRBD1	TRBV6-5	TRBJ1-2	-	CASTKQGAGYGYTF	TGTGCCAGCACCAAACAGGGGGCGGGCTATGGCTACACCTTC
-	TRBV28	TRBJ1-1	-	CATWEIVNTEAFF	TGTGCCACCTGGGAGATCGTGAACACTGAAGCTTTCTTT
TRBD1	TRBV7-9	TRBJ1-1	-	CASSPRGRDRGLNTEAFF	TGTGCCAGCAGCCCCCGGGGGAGGGACAGGGGGCTAAACACTGAAGCTTTCTTT
TRBD1	TRBV6-4	TRBJ1-1	-	CASSPSSGGGYTEAFF	TGTGCCAGCAGTCCTTCCTCAGGGGGCGGATACACTGAAGCTTTCTTT
TRBD1	TRBV10-3	TRBJ2-6	-	CAIARTGAISGANVLTF	TGTGCCATCGCCCGGACAGGGGCGATCTCTGGGGCCAACGTCCTGACTTTC
-	TRBV28	TRBJ1-5	-	CASSAPGIRQPQHF	TGTGCCAGCAGTGCCCCCGGGATTCGTCAGCCCCAGCATTTT
TRBD1	TRBV18	TRBJ2-5	-	CASSPSNDRDQTQYF	TGTGCCAGCTCACCGAGCAATGACAGGGATCAGACCCAGTACTTC
-	TRBV19	TRBJ2-7	-	CASSSGWPYEQYF	TGTGCCAGTAGTTCGGGGTGGCCCTACGAGCAGTACTTC
-	TRBV5-1	TRBJ2-3	-	CASSLQGGTDTQYF	TGCGCCAGCAGCTTACAGGGAGGCACAGATACGCAGTATTTT
TRBD2	TRBV6-5	TRBJ2-7	-	CASRDPGLVVYEQYF	TGTGCCAGCCGGGACCCGGGACTAGTCGTCTACGAGCAGTACTTC
-	TRBV6-5	TRBJ1-2	-	CASSTGINYGYTF	TGTGCCAGCAGTACCGGGATCAACTATGGCTACACCTTC
-	TRBV28	TRBJ1-2	-	CASSDPRVRWGYTF	TGTGCCAGCAGCGATCCCCGGGTACGTTGGGGCTACACCTTC
-	TRBV29-1	TRBJ2-2	-	CSVRLTTNTGELFF	TGCAGCGTAAGACTTACAACAAACACCGGGGAGCTGTTTTTT
-	TRBV5-1	TRBJ2-1	-	CASSLEPYNEQFF	TGCGCCAGCAGCTTGGAGCCGTACAATGAGCAGTTCTTC
-	TRBV2	TRBJ2-3	-	CASISKDTYTDTQYF	TGTGCCAGCATCTCTAAGGACACCTACACAGATACGCAGTATTTT
-	TRBV7-9	TRBJ2-7	-	CASSGADMDRAYEQYF	TGTGCCAGCAGCGGCGCCGATATGGACAGAGCCTACGAGCAGTACTTC
-	TRBV5-1	TRBJ1-3	many	CASSLSRGGPGNTIYF	TGCGCCAGCAGCTTGAGTAGAGGGGGACCTGGAAACACCATATATTTT
TRBD1	TRBV11-3	TRBJ2-7	-	CASSPRPDRGHEQYF	TGTGCCAGCAGCCCCCGCCCGGACAGGGGTCACGAGCAGTACTTC
-	TRBV13	TRBJ1-1	-	CASSFQNTEAFF	TGTGCCAGCAGCTTCCAGAACACTGAAGCTTTCTTT
TRBD2	TRBV9	TRBJ2-1	-	CASSEGLAGAPEQFF	TGTGCCAGCAGCGAGGGACTAGCGGGAGCCCCTGAGCAGTTCTTC
TRBD1	TRBV9	TRBJ1-2	-	CASSVGDSNYGYTF	TGTGCCAGCAGCGTAGGGGACAGTAACTATGGCTACACCTTC
TRBD2	TRBV4-1	TRBJ2-7	-	CASSQGGIAGAYEQYF	TGCGCCAGCAGCCAAGGGGGGATAGCGGGAGCGTACGAGCAGTACTTC
-	TRBV29-1	TRBJ2-1	-	CSVSFYGDRNEQFF	TGCAGCGTCTCTTTCTACGGGGATCGCAATGAGCAGTTCTTC
-	TRBV27	TRBJ1-6	-	CASSLRGGHNNSPLHF	TGTGCCAGCAGTTTAAGAGGGGGACACAATAATTCACCCCTCCACTTT
TRBD2	TRBV5-1	TRBJ2-1	-	CASSLTSGPKDEQFF	TGCGCCAGCAGCTTGACTAGCGGCCCAAAGGATGAGCAGTTCTTC
TRBD1	TRBV5-6	TRBJ2-7	-	CASSLAPGGSYEQYF	TGTGCCAGCAGCTTGGCTCCAGGGGGCTCCTACGAGCAGTACTTC
-	TRBV11-2	TRBJ2-7	-	CASSRRTGDSAEQYF	TGTGCCAGCAGCCGACGAACGGGGGACAGCGCCGAGCAGTACTTC
TRBD2	TRBV12-5	TRBJ2-1	-	CASGPGGAYNEQFF	TGTGCTAGTGGCCCGGGAGGCGCCTACAATGAGCAGTTCTTC
TRBD1	TRBV5-1	TRBJ1-2	-	CASSEDRGRGGGYTF	TGCGCCAGCAGCGAGGACAGGGGGCGGGGAGGTGGCTACACCTTC
-	TRBV15	TRBJ2-7	few	CATSRGRVRVGAYEQYF	TGTGCCACCAGCAGAGGGCGAGTGAGGGTGGGCGCCTACGAGCAGTACTTC
-	TRBV24-1	TRBJ2-1	-	CATSEPTNSYNEQFF	TGTGCCACCAGTGAACCGACTAACTCCTACAATGAGCAGTTCTTC
TRBD2	TRBV2	TRBJ2-7	-	CASGTRGTNEQYF	TGTGCCAGCGGGACTAGGGGAACTAACGAGCAGTACTTC
TRBD1	TRBV6-5	TRBJ1-5	-	CATARDRANQPQHF	TGTGCCACCGCCCGGGACAGAGCTAATCAGCCCCAGCATTTT
TRBD1	TRBV2	TRBJ1-4	-	CASLSGGDREKLFF	TGTGCCAGCTTATCAGGGGGAGACCGCGAAAAACTGTTTTTT
-	TRBV24-1	TRBJ2-2	many	CATSDSRAGTGELFF	TGTGCCACCAGTGATTCGAGGGCCGGCACCGGGGAGCTGTTTTTT
-	TRBV7-9	TRBJ1-4	-	CASSLRLRDEKLFF	TGTGCCAGCAGCTTACGGTTGCGCGATGAAAAACTGTTTTTT
-	TRBV27	TRBJ1-2	-	CASSPGLGWRGYTF	TGTGCCAGCAGTCCAGGGTTAGGATGGAGAGGCTACACCTTC
-	TRBV6-5	TRBJ1-1	-	CASSYTTEVREAFF	TGTGCCAGCAGTTACACAACCGAGGTCCGTGAAGCTTTCTTT
-	TRBV5-1	TRBJ1-1	once	CASSYQGGFTEAFF	TGCGCCAGCAGTTATCAAGGGGGTTTCACTGAAGCTTTCTTT
-	TRBV5-1	TRBJ2-7	-	CASSLAQTYEQYF	TGCGCCAGCAGCTTGGCACAAACCTACGAGCAGTACTTC
TRBD1	TRBV2	TRBJ1-4	-	CASTGDRIEKLFF	TGTGCCAGCACAGGGGACAGAATTGAAAAACTGTTTTTT
-	TRBV6-5	TRBJ2-1	-	CASRRTAPNEQFF	TGTGCCAGCAGGAGGACTGCCCCAAATGAGCAGTTCTTC
-	TRBV18	TRBJ2-7	-	CASSPRGGSYEQYF	TGTGCCAGCTCACCAAGGGGGGGCTCCTACGAGCAGTACTTC
TRBD1	TRBV4-1	TRBJ1-1	-	CASSHRTGSNEAFF	TGCGCCAGCAGCCATAGGACAGGGAGTAATGAAGCTTTCTTT
TRBD2	TRBV6-5	TRBJ2-7	-	CASSSFPAGAYEQYF	TGTGCCAGCAGTTCCTTCCCAGCGGGAGCCTACGAGCAGTACTTC
-	TRBV5-1	TRBJ2-3	-	CASSLTGPSTDTQYF	TGCGCCAGCAGTCTCACAGGGCCGAGCACAGATACGCAGTATTTT
-	TRBV5-4	TRBJ1-2	-	CASSLDSGIYGYTF	TGTGCCAGCAGCTTGGATTCAGGGATCTATGGCTACACCTTC
-	TRBV27	TRBJ2-5	-	CASSPPGQFTQTQYF	TGTGCCAGCAGTCCGCCGGGACAATTTACTCAGACCCAGTACTTC